This T cell receptor (beta chain) was found in a study of read filtering for tumor transcriptome and immune sequencing. This library used around 400 ng RNA and molecular barcoded adaptors spanning alpha/delta and beta/gamma chains. TCRdb re-called the reads through MiXCR, storing one row per CDR3 protein. The sample lists 48,000 or so distinct CDR3 sequences, around a fifth occurring once. The CDR3 runs 15 residues. The trim removed 9 bases at V and 5 bases at J, leaving 11 bases unmatched. This clonotype was detected many times. This chain joins TRBV12-3 or TRBV12-4 and TRBJ2-1; 9 bases are shared with TRBD2. The sequenced sample was a population of CD138-negative cells sorted from bone marrow. This clonotype originated in a donor at least 40 years old with multiple myeloma. The DNA of the CDR3 is TGTGCCAGTAGTATGGCGGGAGGGAGACACAATGAGCAGTTCTTC. Its translation: CASSMAGGRHNEQFF.